The entry that follows covers one T cell receptor beta chain sequence. Its antigen remains unknown. These data come from a study of cytomegalovirus exposure and HLA in healthy donors. Findings and caveats of the study: Within an earlier analysis, most TCR beta V segments proved productive either about 90% or about 30% of the time.

It was with 60 Vbeta and 13 Jbeta primers that the PCR ran. TCRdb keeps only in-frame clones here, not all; method: immunoSEQ multiplex PCR. The data hold tens of thousands of clones, with approximately 80% observed a single time. CDR1 and CDR2 from the germline V gene are SEHNR and FQNEAQ (reference sequence). The V segment lost 4 bases and the J segment 7 bases; nucleotides outside the gene matches: 5. The length of the CDR3 is 13 residues. This rearrangement joins TRBV7-9 to TRBJ1-1; 8 bases are shared with TRBD1. The sample comprised PBMCs. This receptor was identified in a woman in her thirties in good health and CMV-seronegative. The CDR3 protein is CASSSRGPDEAFF. The CDR3, as DNA: TGTGCCAGCAGCTCCAGGGGGCCTGATGAAGCTTTCTTT.